A selection of T cell receptor beta chains follows, all from one sample in a study of blood T cells in healthy people across ages. TCRdb processed the 5' RACE reads anew with MiXCR; each CDR3 protein has one entry. The sample lists over 500,000 distinct CDR3 sequences; about 27% were seen once. The same sample was also studied in work on T cells of mothers and their children.

Material for sequencing was blood. These receptors were obtained from a boy between 2 and 10 years old in good health. Both conserved end residues are part of each CDR3. A D gene is named only where the DNA matches it firmly. Clone size is given for some rows only: seen once, a few or many times, or a class if the clone is expanded.

v_gene	abundance	j_gene	d_gene	CDR3nt	CDR3aa
TRBV9	NA	TRBJ2-5	TRBD2	TGTGCCAGCAGCGGCAGCGGGGGGGCCTTAGAGACCCAGTACTTC	CASSGSGGALETQYF
TRBV4-1	few	TRBJ1-3	NA	TGCGCCAGCAGCCAAGTCAGGGGACCCTCTGGAAACACCATATATTTT	CASSQVRGPSGNTIYF
TRBV20-1	NA	TRBJ2-7	NA	TGCAGTGCGCACACAGGGTACAGTGGGACCTACGAGCAGTACTTC	CSAHTGYSGTYEQYF
TRBV20-1	NA	TRBJ2-7	NA	TGCAGTGCCATCGGGCGGGGCGGCTACGAGCAGTACTTC	CSAIGRGGYEQYF
TRBV7-9	few	TRBJ1-5	NA	TGTGCCAGCAGCTTAGGGGGATTCAATCAGCCCCAGCATTTT	CASSLGGFNQPQHF
TRBV3-1	NA	TRBJ2-7	TRBD1	TGTGCCAGCAGCCTACTACAGGGGGCTAACGAGCAGTACTTC	CASSLLQGANEQYF
TRBV18	NA	TRBJ2-7	TRBD1	TGTGCCAGCTCACCTAGGGACAGACTTAACTACGAGCAGTACTTC	CASSPRDRLNYEQYF
TRBV27	NA	TRBJ2-7	TRBD2	TGTGCCAGCAGTCCCTCTAGCGGGGGGGTCTACGAGCAGTACTTC	CASSPSSGGVYEQYF
TRBV13	few	TRBJ2-3	TRBD2	TGTGCCAGCAGCTTAAAAGCGGGAGAGAGAAAAACAGATACGCAGTATTTT	CASSLKAGERKTDTQYF
TRBV27	NA	TRBJ2-7	NA	TGTGCCAGCAGTCCAGGCCTGAGCGTGGAGCAGTACTTC	CASSPGLSVEQYF
TRBV5-1	NA	TRBJ2-7	NA	TGCGCCAGCAGCTTCCCGGGACCGGTAAACGAGCAGTACTTC	CASSFPGPVNEQYF
TRBV29-1	NA	TRBJ2-5	NA	TGCAGCGTCGCCGGGACACGGACCAAGGGGGAGGAATGGGAGACCCAGTACTTC	CSVAGTRTKGEEWETQYF
TRBV25-1	NA	TRBJ2-5	NA	TGTGCCAGCAGTGAATATGGGAAGGGAAGATGGGAGACCCAGTACTTC	CASSEYGKGRWETQYF
TRBV12-3/TRBV12-4	NA	TRBJ1-1	NA	TGTGCCGCCAGAAGGAGGGAAAAGAACACTGAAGCTTTCTTT	CAARRREKNTEAFF
TRBV29-1	few	TRBJ2-7	TRBD1	TGCAGCGTTGAAGAGTCCGGACAGGGGCATTACGAGCAGTACTTC	CSVEESGQGHYEQYF
TRBV9	few	TRBJ2-2	TRBD2	TGTGCCAGCAGCGTCGCGGGGGGCGGGACCGGGGAGCTGTTTTTT	CASSVAGGGTGELFF
TRBV28	few	TRBJ2-1	NA	TGTGCCAGCACACCCCGGGGGAGAAACAATGAGCAGTTCTTC	CASTPRGRNNEQFF
TRBV10-3	few	TRBJ2-2	NA	TGTGCCTCCCGACGGACAGAAAACACCGGGGAGCTGTTTTTT	CASRRTENTGELFF
TRBV7-9	once	TRBJ2-3	NA	TGTGCCAGCGGACTCCTCGGGCTTAGGTCATTCGATACGCAGTATTTT	CASGLLGLRSFDTQYF
TRBV2	NA	TRBJ1-2	TRBD1	TGTGCCAGCAGGAGCCGGGACAGCAACTATGGCTACACCTTC	CASRSRDSNYGYTF
TRBV14	few	TRBJ1-1	NA	TGTGCCAGCAGCACTCAGCTGAACACTGAAGCTTTCTTT	CASSTQLNTEAFF
TRBV7-3	NA	TRBJ1-2	NA	TGTGCCAGCAGCTTAAAAGGGATCGACGGTCTTATCACTCGTGGCTACACCTTC	CASSLKGIDGLITRGYTF
TRBV15	NA	TRBJ1-2	NA	TGTGCCACCAGCAGGGGTCTAGCTAACTATGGCTACACCTTC	CATSRGLANYGYTF
TRBV4-3	NA	TRBJ1-1	NA	TGCGCCAGCAGCCAAGAGGGGGTCTCTGAAGCTTTCTTT	CASSQEGVSEAFF
TRBV4-1	few	TRBJ2-3	NA	TGCGCCAGCAGCCAAGTCGGGCGCACAGATACGCAGTATTTT	CASSQVGRTDTQYF
TRBV7-9	NA	TRBJ1-4	NA	TGTGCCAGCAGCTTAGGCGGGCCAACTAATGAAAAACTGTTTTTT	CASSLGGPTNEKLFF
TRBV27	NA	TRBJ1-5	NA	TGTGCCAGCAGTTTTCAGGGACCAACCTTTAGCTCCCCTCAGCCCCAGCATTTT	CASSFQGPTFSSPQPQHF
TRBV5-1	many	TRBJ2-7	NA	TGCGCCAGCAGCTTGGACCAGGCCAGCTCCTACGAGCAGTACTTC	CASSLDQASSYEQYF
TRBV20-1	few	TRBJ2-1	NA	TGCAGTGCTAGTGACCCCCTCGCGGGGGCTCCCTACAATGAGCAGTTCTTC	CSASDPLAGAPYNEQFF
TRBV21-1	NA	TRBJ2-5	NA	TGTGCCAGCAGCAAAGGCTCCGGGAGGGTCCAAGAGACCCAGTACTTC	CASSKGSGRVQETQYF
TRBV6-5	few	TRBJ2-5	NA	TGTGCCAGCAGTTCCAACCTTGGTGGGGAGCAGTACTTC	CASSSNLGGEQYF
TRBV15	few	TRBJ1-4	NA	TGTGCCACCAGCAGAGGACCCGGGGTAACTAATGAAAAACTGTTTTTT	CATSRGPGVTNEKLFF
TRBV6-5	few	TRBJ1-1	TRBD1	TGTGCCAGCCGTGGGACAGGGAGTACTGAAGCTTTCTTT	CASRGTGSTEAFF
TRBV10-1	few	TRBJ2-2	TRBD2	TGCGCCAGCAGTGAAACTAGCGGGGGAAACACCGGGGAGCTGTTTTTT	CASSETSGGNTGELFF
TRBV29-1	NA	TRBJ1-5	NA	TGCAGCGTTGTCACGGGGGCGAAGGGCAATCAGCCCCAGCATTTT	CSVVTGAKGNQPQHF
TRBV6-4	NA	TRBJ2-3	NA	TGTGCCAGCAGTGACTCAGTGGAGCCAGATACGCAGTATTTT	CASSDSVEPDTQYF